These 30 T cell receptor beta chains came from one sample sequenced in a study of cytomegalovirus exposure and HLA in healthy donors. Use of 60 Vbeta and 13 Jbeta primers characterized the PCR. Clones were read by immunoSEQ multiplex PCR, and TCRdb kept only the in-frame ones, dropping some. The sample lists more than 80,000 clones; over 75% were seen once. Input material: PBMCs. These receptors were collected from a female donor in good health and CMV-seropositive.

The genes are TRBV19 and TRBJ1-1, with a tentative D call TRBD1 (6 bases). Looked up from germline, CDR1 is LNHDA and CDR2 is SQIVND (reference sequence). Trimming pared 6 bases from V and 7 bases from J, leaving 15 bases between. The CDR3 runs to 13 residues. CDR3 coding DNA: TGTGCCAGTAGGGGACACGGGAGGGGTGAAGCTTTCTTT. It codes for CASRGHGRGEAFF.

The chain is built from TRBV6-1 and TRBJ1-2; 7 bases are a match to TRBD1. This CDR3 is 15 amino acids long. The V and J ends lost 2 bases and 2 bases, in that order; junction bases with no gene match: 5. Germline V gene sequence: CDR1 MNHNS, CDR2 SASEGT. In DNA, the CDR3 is TGTGCCAGCAGTGAAACAGGGGCTGCAAACTATGGCTACACCTTC. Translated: CASSETGAANYGYTF.

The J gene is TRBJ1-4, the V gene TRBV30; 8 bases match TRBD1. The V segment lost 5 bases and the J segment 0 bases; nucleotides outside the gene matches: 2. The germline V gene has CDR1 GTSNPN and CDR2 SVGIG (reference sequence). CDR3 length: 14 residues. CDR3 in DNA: TGTGCCTGGGCGACAGGGGCAACTAATGAAAAACTGTTTTTT. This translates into CAWATGATNEKLFF. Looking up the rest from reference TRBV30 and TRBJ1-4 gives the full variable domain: SQTIHQWPATLVQPVGSPLSLECTVEGTSNPNLYWYRQAAGRGLQLLFYSVGIGQISSEVPQNLSASRPQDRQFILSSKKLLLSDSGFYLCAWATGATNEKLFFGSGTQLSVL.

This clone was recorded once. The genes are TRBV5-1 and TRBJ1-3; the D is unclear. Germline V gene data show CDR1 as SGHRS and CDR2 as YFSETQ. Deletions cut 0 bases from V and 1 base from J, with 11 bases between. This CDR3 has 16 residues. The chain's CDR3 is CASSLEGGLSGNTIYF. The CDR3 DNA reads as TGCGCCAGCAGCTTGGAGGGCGGACTGTCTGGAAACACCATATATTTT.

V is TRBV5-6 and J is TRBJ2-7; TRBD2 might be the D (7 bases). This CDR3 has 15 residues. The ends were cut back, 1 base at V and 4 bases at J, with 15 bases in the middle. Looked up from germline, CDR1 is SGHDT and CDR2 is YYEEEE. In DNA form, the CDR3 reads TGTGCCAGCAGCTTGCAAAGGGGGGGTTATTACGAGCAGTACTTC. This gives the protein CASSLQRGGYYEQYF.

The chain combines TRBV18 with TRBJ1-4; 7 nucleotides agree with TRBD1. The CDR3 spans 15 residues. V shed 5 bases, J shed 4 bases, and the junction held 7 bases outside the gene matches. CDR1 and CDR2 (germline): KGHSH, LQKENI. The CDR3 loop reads CASSKGQTFNEKLFF. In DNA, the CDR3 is TGTGCCAGCTCAAAGGGACAGACCTTTAATGAAAAACTGTTTTTT.

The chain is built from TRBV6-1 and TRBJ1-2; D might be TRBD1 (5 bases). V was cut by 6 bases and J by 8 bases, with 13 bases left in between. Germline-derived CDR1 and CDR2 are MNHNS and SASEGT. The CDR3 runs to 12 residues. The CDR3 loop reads CASRQGPGGYTF. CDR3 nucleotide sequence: TGTGCCAGCAGGCAGGGTCCGGGCGGCTACACCTTC.

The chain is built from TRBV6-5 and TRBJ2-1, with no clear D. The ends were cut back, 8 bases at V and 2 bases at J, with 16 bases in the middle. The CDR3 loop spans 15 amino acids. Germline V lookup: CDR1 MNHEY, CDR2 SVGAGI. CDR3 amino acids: CASRRGVTTYNEQFF. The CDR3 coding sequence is TGTGCCAGCCGGCGAGGAGTTACAACCTACAATGAGCAGTTCTTC.

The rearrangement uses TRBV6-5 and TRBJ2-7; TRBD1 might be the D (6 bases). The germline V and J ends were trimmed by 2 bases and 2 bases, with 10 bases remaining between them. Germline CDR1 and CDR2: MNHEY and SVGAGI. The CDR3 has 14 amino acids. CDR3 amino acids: CASSYRGYPYEQYF. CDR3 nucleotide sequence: TGTGCCAGCAGTTACAGGGGGTACCCCTACGAGCAGTACTTC.

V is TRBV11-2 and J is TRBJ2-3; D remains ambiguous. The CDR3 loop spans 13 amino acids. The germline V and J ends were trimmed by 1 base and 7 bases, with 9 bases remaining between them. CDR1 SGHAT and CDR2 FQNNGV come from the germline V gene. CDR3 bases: TGTGCCAGCAGCTTAGGTGACTGGTATACGCAGTATTTT. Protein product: CASSLGDWYTQYF.

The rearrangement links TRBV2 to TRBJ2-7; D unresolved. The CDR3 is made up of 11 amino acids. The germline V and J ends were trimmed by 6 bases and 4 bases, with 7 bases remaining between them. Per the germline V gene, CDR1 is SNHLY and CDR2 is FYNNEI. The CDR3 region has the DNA TGTGCCAGCAGGACATCTTACGAGCAGTACTTC. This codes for CASRTSYEQYF.

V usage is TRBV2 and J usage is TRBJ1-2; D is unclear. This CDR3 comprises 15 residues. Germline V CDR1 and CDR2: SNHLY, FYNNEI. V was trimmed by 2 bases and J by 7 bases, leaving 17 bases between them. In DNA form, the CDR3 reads TGTGCCAGCAGTGAAAGAGGTGGAGGAATGGGTGGCTACACCTTC. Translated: CASSERGGGMGGYTF.

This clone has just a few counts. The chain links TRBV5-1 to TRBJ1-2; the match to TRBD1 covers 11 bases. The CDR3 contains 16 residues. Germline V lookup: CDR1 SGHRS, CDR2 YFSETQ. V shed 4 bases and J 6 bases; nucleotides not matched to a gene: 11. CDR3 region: CASSPDRGQFRDGYTF. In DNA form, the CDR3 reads TGCGCCAGCAGCCCGGACAGGGGGCAGTTCAGGGATGGCTACACCTTC.

CDR3 loop: CASSLLDRGHPNTQYF. Here the CDR3 DNA reads TGTGCCAGCAGCCTCCTCGACAGGGGGCATCCTAATACGCAGTATTTT. The genes are TRBV6-7 and TRBJ2-3, with 10 bases lining up with TRBD1. TRBV6-7 is designated an ORF whose function remains uncertain. The CDR3 covers 16 residues. J was trimmed by 7 bases and V by 6 bases; bases with no gene match: 13.

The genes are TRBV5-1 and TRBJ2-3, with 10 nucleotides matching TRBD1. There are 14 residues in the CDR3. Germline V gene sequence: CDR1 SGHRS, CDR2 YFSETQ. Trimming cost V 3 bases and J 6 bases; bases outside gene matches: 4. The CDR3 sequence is CASSWDRGTDTQYF. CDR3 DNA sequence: TGCGCCAGCAGCTGGGACAGGGGAACCGATACGCAGTATTTT.

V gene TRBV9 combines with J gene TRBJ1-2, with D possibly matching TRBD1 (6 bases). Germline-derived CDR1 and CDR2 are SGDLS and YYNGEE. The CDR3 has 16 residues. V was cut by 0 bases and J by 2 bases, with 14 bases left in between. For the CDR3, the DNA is TGTGCCAGCAGCGTAGCTGGAGACAGGCGAAACTATGGCTACACCTTC. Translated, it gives CASSVAGDRRNYGYTF. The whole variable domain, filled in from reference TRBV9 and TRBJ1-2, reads DSGVTQTPKHLITATGQRVTLRCSPRSGDLSVYWYQQSLDQGLQFLIQYYNGEERAKGNILERFSAQQFPDLHSELNLSSLELGDSALYFCASSVAGDRRNYGYTFGSGTRLTVV.

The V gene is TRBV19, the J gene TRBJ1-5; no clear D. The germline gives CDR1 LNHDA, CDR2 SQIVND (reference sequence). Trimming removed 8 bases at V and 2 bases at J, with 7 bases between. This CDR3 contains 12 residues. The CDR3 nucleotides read TGTGCCAGTGTTTCGGGCAATCAGCCCCAGCATTTT. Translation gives CASVSGNQPQHF.

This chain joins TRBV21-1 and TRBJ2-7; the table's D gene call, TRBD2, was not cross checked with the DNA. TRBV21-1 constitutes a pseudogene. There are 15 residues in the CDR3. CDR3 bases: TGTGCCAGCAGCAAAGAGACCCGGGATCCCTACGAGCAGTACTTC. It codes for CASSKETRDPYEQYF.

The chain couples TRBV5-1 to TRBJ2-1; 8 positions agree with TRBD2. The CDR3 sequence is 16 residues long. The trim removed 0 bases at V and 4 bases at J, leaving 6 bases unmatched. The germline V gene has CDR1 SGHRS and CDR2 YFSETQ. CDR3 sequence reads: CASSLVGLGRYNEQFF. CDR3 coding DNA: TGCGCCAGCAGCTTGGTGGGACTAGGGAGATACAATGAGCAGTTCTTC.

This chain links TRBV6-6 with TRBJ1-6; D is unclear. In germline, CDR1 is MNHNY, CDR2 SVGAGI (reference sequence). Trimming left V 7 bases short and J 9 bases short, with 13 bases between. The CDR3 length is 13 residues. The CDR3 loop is CASNISPGSPLHF. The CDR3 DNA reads TGTGCCAGCAACATAAGCCCAGGTTCACCCCTCCACTTT.

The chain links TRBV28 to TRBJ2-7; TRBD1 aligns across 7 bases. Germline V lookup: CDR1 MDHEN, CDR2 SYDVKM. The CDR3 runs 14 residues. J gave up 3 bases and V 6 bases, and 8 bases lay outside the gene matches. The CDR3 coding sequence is TGTGCCAGCAGCTCCGGGACAGAACTCTACGAGCAGTACTTC. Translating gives CASSSGTELYEQYF.

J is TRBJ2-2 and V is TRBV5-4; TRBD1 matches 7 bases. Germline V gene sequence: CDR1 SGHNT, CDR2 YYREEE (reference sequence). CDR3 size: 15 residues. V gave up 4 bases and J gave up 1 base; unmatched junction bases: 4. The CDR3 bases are TGTGCCAGCAGCCTTCGGACAGGGAACACCGGGGAGCTGTTTTTT. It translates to CASSLRTGNTGELFF.

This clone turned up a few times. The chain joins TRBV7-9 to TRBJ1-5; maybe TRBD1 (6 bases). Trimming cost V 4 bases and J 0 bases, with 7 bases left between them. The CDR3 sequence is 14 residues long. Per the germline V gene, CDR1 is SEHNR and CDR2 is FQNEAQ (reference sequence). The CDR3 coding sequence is TGTGCCAGCAGCTCGGACAGTAGCAATCAGCCCCAGCATTTT. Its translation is CASSSDSSNQPQHF.

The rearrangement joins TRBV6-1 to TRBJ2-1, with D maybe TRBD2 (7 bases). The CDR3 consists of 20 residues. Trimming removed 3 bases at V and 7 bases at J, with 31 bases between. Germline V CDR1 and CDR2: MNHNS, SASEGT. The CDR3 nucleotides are TGTGCCAGCAGTGATCCCCTCGGACAGAAGCAGGGGACTAAAGTAAATGAGCAGTTCTTC. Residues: CASSDPLGQKQGTKVNEQFF.

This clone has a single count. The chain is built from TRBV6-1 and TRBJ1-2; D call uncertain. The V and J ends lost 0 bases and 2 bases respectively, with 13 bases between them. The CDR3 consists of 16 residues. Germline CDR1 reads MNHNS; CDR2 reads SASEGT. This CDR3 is CASSEASPRSNYGYTF. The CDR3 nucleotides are TGTGCCAGCAGTGAAGCGTCTCCTCGGAGCAACTATGGCTACACCTTC.

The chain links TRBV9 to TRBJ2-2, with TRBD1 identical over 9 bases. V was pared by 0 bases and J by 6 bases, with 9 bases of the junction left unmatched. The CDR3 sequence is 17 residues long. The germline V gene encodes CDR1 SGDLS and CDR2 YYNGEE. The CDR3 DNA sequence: TGTGCCAGCAGCGTAGGAAGGACAGGGGCGGAGGCCGGGGAGCTGTTTTTT. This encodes CASSVGRTGAEAGELFF.

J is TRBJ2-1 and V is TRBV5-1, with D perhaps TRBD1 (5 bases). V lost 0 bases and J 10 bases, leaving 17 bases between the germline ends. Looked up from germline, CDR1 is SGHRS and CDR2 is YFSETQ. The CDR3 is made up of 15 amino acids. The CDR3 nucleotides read TGCGCCAGCAGCTTGGGGTACAGGCCCTCCTGGGAGCAGTTCTTC. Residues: CASSLGYRPSWEQFF.

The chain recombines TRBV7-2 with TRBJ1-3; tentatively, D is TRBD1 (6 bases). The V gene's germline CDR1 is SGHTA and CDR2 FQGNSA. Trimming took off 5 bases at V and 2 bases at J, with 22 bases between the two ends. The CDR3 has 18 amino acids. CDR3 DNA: TGTGCCAGCAGCCCTAAGGCCGCAGGGGTCCTCCCTGGAAACACCATATATTTT. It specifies CASSPKAAGVLPGNTIYF. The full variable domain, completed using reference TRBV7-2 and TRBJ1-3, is GAGVSQSPSNKVTEKGKDVELRCDPISGHTALYWYRQSLGQGLEFLIYFQGNSAPDKSGLPSDRFSAERTGGSVSTLTIQRTQQEDSAVYLCASSPKAAGVLPGNTIYFGEGSWLTVV.

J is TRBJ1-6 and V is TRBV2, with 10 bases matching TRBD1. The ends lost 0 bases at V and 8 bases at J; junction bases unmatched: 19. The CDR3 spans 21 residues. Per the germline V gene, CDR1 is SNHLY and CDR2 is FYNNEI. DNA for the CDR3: TGTGCCAGCAGTGAAGCCCACCCGACAGGGGGCACCGGCCAGGTTGATTCACCCCTCCACTTT. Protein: CASSEAHPTGGTGQVDSPLHF.

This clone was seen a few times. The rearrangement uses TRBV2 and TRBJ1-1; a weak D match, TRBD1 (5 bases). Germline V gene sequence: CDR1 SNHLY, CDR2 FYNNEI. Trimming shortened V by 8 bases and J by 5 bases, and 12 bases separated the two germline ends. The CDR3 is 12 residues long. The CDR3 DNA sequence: TGTGCCAGCGTGCGGGGGGGAACTGAAGCTTTCTTT. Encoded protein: CASVRGGTEAFF.